The clone carrying this TCR beta chain was picked up many times. The germline V gene encodes CDR1 MDHEN and CDR2 SYDVKM. V was trimmed by 2 bases and J by 4 bases, leaving 14 bases between them. The CDR3 runs 15 residues. PCR was performed a second time for about 7 to 12 cycles using a sample-barcoded 5' primer and a J-beta primer mix. TCRdb called the 5' RACE reads again in MiXCR, with one record for every CDR3 protein. The repertoire holds more than 900,000 distinct CDR3 sequences, with 29% as singletons. The data stem from a study of blood T cells in healthy people across ages. These data also formed part of another study, on T cells of mothers and their children.

The genes are TRBV28 and TRBJ1-2; D unclear. Material for sequencing was blood. This TCR was sampled from a woman in her 40s in good health. CDR3 amino acids: CASSLPTTERYGYTF. In DNA form, the CDR3 reads TGTGCCAGCAGTTTACCTACGACCGAGCGCTATGGCTACACCTTC.